This entry concerns a single T cell receptor (beta chain). This entry is derived from a study of T-cell memory formation after mild COVID-19. The overall study: TCR clusters were largely donor specific.

TCRdb reprocessed the 5' RACE reads with MiXCR, giving one entry per CDR3 protein. The table lists about 160,000 distinct CDR3 sequences, roughly 31% of them singletons. The CDR3 extends over 18 amino acids. J lost 5 bases, V lost 7 bases, and 17 bases had no gene match. The chain uses TRBV23-1 and TRBJ2-2; TRBD2 agrees at 9 bases. TRBV23-1 is an ORF; its function is uncertain. The sequence was obtained from an adult woman who had mild COVID-19 (a few samples of this study predate the infection). Cell type and time point are not known. The material sequenced was PBMCs or a T cell subset sorted from them (not recorded which). CDR3 in amino acids: CASKPDNLAGDGTGELFF. CDR3 bases: TGCGCCAGCAAGCCAGACAACTTAGCGGGAGATGGAACCGGGGAGCTGTTTTTT.